The sequence of this T cell receptor (beta chain) was determined in a study of T cells after yellow fever vaccination. Whole-study context: Libraries from low-cell-number fractions were prepared with the SMART-Seq v4 Ultra Low Input RNA kit. The study's findings and limits: Clones that expanded after primary vaccination mostly reappeared after the booster (just over 95% CD4, approximately 85% CD8). It was a weaker secondary response, yet one that peaked faster, at day 5 versus 15. A minor fraction of clonotypes spanned both CD4 and CD8 compartments.

Germline CDR1 is MNHEY and CDR2 is SMNVEV (reference sequence). CDR3 length: 13 amino acids. TCRdb called the 5' RACE reads again in MiXCR, with one record for every CDR3 protein. The repertoire has 100,000 to 150,000 distinct CDR3 sequences, under 9% of them found once; the top ten carry almost 40%. About this clonotype itself: Its antigen is still unknown.

This sample comprised CD8+ T cells sorted from PBMCs, obtained on the day of the yellow fever booster vaccination. This receptor was taken from a man aged 18 to 29 who received the YFV17D yellow fever vaccine. The chain is built from TRBV27 and TRBJ2-7; D is possibly TRBD2 (7 bases). CDR3 DNA: TGCGCCAGCAGTCCCTCGGGGGGCCTCGAGCAGTACGTC. This sequence encodes CASSPSGGLEQYV.